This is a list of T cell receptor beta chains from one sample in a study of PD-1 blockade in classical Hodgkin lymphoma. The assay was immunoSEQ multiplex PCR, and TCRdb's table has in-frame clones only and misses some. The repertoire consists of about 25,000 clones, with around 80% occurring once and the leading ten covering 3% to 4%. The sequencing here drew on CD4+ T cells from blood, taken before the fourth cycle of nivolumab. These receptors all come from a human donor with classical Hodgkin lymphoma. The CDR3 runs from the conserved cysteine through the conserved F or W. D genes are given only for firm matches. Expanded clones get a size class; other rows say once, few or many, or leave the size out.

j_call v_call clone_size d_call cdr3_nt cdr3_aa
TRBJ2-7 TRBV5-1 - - TGCGCCAGCAGCAGCACAGGAGTCACGTACGAGCAGTACTTC CASSSTGVTYEQYF
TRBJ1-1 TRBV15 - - TGTGCCACCAGCAGAGGCCGGGGAGCAGCGAACACTGAAGCTTTCTTT CATSRGRGAANTEAFF
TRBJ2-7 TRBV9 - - TGTGCCAGCAGCGTCCATGCCGGGAACGGTTACGAGCAGTACTTC CASSVHAGNGYEQYF
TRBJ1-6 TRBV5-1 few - TGCGCCAGCAGCTGGGGACCGGGGGAAAATTCACCCCTCCACTTT CASSWGPGENSPLHF
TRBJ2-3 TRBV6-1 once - TGTGCCAGCAGTGAGGGTACTTGGACAGATACGCAGTATTTT CASSEGTWTDTQYF
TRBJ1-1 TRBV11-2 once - TGTGCCAGCAGCTTAAATCGGAGACAGATGAACACTGAAGCTTTCTTT CASSLNRRQMNTEAFF
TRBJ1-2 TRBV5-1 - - TGCGCCAGCAGCTTGGAGCCAGGATCAGGCTATGGCTACACCTTC CASSLEPGSGYGYTF
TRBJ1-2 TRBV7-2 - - TGTGCCAGCAGCTACATGACGACAGTCCTGGCTAACTATGGCTACACCTTC CASSYMTTVLANYGYTF
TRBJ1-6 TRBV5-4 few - TGTGCCAGCAGCTGGGACGGGACACTTAATTCACCCCTCCACTTT CASSWDGTLNSPLHF
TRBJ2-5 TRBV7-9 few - TGTGCCAGCAGCTTGATAGGCTCGGAGGTCTGGGACACGGAAAGGGGGTACTTC CASSLIGSEVWDTERGYF
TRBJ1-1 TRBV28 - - TGTGCCAGCACCCCGGGCGACACTGAAGCTTTCTTT CASTPGDTEAFF
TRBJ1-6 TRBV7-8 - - TGTGCCAGCAGCTTAAGGAGCTCCTATAATTCACCCCTCCACTTT CASSLRSSYNSPLHF
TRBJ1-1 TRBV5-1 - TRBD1 TGCGCCAGCAGCTTGGGGGAGGGGGCCACTGAAGCTTTCTTT CASSLGEGATEAFF
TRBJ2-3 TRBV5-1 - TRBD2 TGCGCCAGCAGCTCCGGGACTATTGCTAGCACAGATACGCAGTATTTT CASSSGTIASTDTQYF